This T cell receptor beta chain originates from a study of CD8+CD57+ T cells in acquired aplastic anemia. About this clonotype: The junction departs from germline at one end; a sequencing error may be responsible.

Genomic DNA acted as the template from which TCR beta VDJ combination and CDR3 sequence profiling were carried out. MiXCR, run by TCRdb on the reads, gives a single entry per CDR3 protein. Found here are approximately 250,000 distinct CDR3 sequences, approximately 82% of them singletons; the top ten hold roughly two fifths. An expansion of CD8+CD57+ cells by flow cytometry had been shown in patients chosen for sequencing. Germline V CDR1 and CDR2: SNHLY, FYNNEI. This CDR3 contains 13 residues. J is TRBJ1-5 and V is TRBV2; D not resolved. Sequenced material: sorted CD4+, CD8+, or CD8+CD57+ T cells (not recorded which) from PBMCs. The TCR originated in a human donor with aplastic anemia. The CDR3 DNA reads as TGTGCCAGCTTGGAGGAGAACAATCAGCCCCAGCACTTT. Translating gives CASLEENNQPQHF.